These T cell receptor beta chains were read from a single sample in a study of spatial heterogeneity in lung cancer. Each CDR3 protein is one row after TCRdb ran MiXCR on the 5' RACE reads. The sample lists around 63,000 distinct CDR3 sequences; about 6.6% were seen once. Here the sequenced sample was PBMCs, taken at surgery. These TCRs come from a female donor with early-stage non-small cell lung cancer. CDR3s include the opening cysteine and the closing phenylalanine or tryptophan. Each record gives: D gene, J gene, V gene, clone size, CDR3 protein, CDR3 DNA. The D gene is left open where the match is weak. Not all rows give a size; the values are once, few, many and, for expanded clones, a class.

D gene: TRBD1
J gene: TRBJ2-1
V gene: TRBV28
clone size: many
CDR3 protein: CASTEDRAYNEQFF
CDR3 DNA: TGTGCCAGCACTGAGGACAGGGCCTACAATGAGCAGTTCTTC

D gene: TRBD1
J gene: TRBJ1-3
V gene: TRBV11-2
clone size: many
CDR3 protein: CASSLDGTGGNTIYF
CDR3 DNA: TGTGCCAGCAGCTTAGACGGGACAGGGGGAAACACCATATATTTT

D gene: .
J gene: TRBJ2-5
V gene: TRBV19
clone size: .
CDR3 protein: CASSLMGATLQETQYF
CDR3 DNA: TGTGCCAGTAGTCTGATGGGGGCCACCCTCCAAGAGACCCAGTACTTC

D gene: .
J gene: TRBJ2-2
V gene: TRBV5-5
clone size: many
CDR3 protein: CASSSRINTGELFF
CDR3 DNA: TGTGCCAGCAGCTCCCGGATAAACACCGGGGAGCTGTTTTTT

D gene: .
J gene: TRBJ2-7
V gene: TRBV15
clone size: .
CDR3 protein: CATSPGTPTYEQYF
CDR3 DNA: TGTGCCACCAGCCCCGGGACACCCACCTACGAGCAGTACTTC

D gene: .
J gene: TRBJ2-3
V gene: TRBV10-3
clone size: .
CDR3 protein: CAISDPVRGTDTQYF
CDR3 DNA: TGTGCCATCAGTGATCCGGTCCGGGGCACAGATACGCAGTATTTT

D gene: .
J gene: TRBJ2-3
V gene: TRBV7-2
clone size: .
CDR3 protein: CASRSTRDSADTQYF
CDR3 DNA: TGTGCCAGCAGATCGACTCGGGACTCGGCAGATACGCAGTATTTT

D gene: .
J gene: TRBJ1-1
V gene: TRBV28
clone size: few
CDR3 protein: CARQTANTEAFF
CDR3 DNA: TGTGCCAGGCAGACAGCGAACACTGAAGCTTTCTTT

D gene: .
J gene: TRBJ1-5
V gene: TRBV28
clone size: .
CDR3 protein: CASSTIQHSNQPQHF
CDR3 DNA: TGTGCCAGCAGTACAATACAGCATTCCAATCAGCCCCAGCATTTT

D gene: .
J gene: TRBJ1-1
V gene: TRBV28
clone size: few
CDR3 protein: CASKIWAEAFF
CDR3 DNA: TGTGCCAGCAAGATCTGGGCTGAAGCTTTCTTT

D gene: .
J gene: TRBJ2-2
V gene: TRBV18
clone size: .
CDR3 protein: CASSPYPGVTGELFF
CDR3 DNA: TGTGCCAGCTCACCATATCCGGGGGTCACCGGGGAGCTGTTTTTT